In this sample, the clone carrying this T cell receptor beta chain turned up a few times. What it binds is unknown. The source of the sample is a study of response to subunit inactivated influenza vaccine. TCRdb independently ran MiXCR on the RT-PCR reads; one entry per CDR3 protein. Here the sample spans around 490,000 distinct CDR3 sequences, approximately 7.6% being singletons. General study findings and limits: The authors offered the suggestion that each seasonal influenza vaccination recruits few new T cells.

The CDR3 extends over 17 amino acids. With V trimmed by 3 bases and J by 6 bases, 14 bases remained unmatched. CDR1 is SEHNR, CDR2 FQNEAQ, per germline (reference sequence). The chain links TRBV7-9 to TRBJ2-1, with 7 bases matching TRBD2. The sample here was PBMCs from blood, taken less than 30 months after vaccination. The sequence derives from a man aged 45-69 years who received an inactivated influenza vaccine. CDR3 DNA: TGTGCCAGCAGCTTCGCATATGGCGGGAGTTTCGGCAATGAGCAGTTCTTC. Translation gives CASSFAYGGSFGNEQFF.